This is a list of T cell receptor beta chains from one sample in a study of T cell responses to AZD1222 COVID-19 vaccine. Assay: immunoSEQ multiplex PCR; the TCRdb copy retains only in-frame clones and omits some. The sample gives 90,000 to 150,000 clones, 85% to 90% of which show up once; 8.4% is in the top ten. The input for sequencing was peripheral blood, taken on day 0 of AZD1222 vaccination. Receptor source: an adult in good health. Both conserved end residues are part of each CDR3.

TRBJ2-1,TRBV19,CASSTSERGRSYNEQFF
TRBJ1-1,TRBV7-2,CASSLTGGGNTEAFF
TRBJ1-1,TRBV30,CAWMSQGGGYGTEAFF
TRBJ2-6,TRBV7-3,CASSPGHRTGANVLTF
TRBJ2-1,TRBV11-2,CASSLNFGWTTYNEQFF
TRBJ1-1,TRBV28,CASIPGQGTEAFF
TRBJ2-7,TRBV3-1/TRBV3-2,CASSQDGRTDLYEQYF
TRBJ1-1,TRBV2,CASRGAQWATEAFF
TRBJ2-5,TRBV18,CASSPSGRGEETQYF
TRBJ2-7,TRBV7-4,CASSLIPGRSRSYEQYF
TRBJ1-1,TRBV28,CASLQGVDTEAFF
TRBJ1-1,TRBV6-5,CASNPQGMNTEAFF
TRBJ2-3,TRBV2,CASRVATDTQYF
TRBJ1-1,TRBV9,CASSSGHFVRTEAFF